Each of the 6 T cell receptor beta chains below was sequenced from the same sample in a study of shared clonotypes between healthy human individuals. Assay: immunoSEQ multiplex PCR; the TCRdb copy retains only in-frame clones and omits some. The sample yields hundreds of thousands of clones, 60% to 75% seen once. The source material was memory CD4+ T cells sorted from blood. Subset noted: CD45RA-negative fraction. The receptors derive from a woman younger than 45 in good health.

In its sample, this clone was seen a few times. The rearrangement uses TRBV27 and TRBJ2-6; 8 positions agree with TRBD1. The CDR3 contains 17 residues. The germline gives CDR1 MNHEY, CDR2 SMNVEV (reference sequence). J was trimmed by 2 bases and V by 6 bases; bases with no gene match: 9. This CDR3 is CASSPAQGAAGANVLTF. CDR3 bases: TGTGCCAGCAGCCCAGCCCAGGGGGCGGCTGGGGCCAACGTCCTGACTTTC.

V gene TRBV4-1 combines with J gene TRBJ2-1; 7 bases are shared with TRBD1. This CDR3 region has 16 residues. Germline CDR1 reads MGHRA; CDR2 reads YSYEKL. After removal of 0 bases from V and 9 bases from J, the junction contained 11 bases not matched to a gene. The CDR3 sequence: CASSQEGKKGGGEQFF. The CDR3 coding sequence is TGCGCCAGCAGCCAAGAAGGGAAAAAAGGGGGCGGTGAGCAGTTCTTC.

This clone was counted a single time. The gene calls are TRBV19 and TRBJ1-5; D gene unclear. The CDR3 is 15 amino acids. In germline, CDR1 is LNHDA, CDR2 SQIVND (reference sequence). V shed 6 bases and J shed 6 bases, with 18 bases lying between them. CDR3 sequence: CASSPGGWAGQPQHF. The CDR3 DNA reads TGTGCCAGTAGCCCCGGAGGTTGGGCCGGTCAGCCCCAGCATTTT.

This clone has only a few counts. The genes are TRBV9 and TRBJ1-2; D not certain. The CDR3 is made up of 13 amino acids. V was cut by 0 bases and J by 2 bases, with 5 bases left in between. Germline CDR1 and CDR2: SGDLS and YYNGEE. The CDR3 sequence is CASSVDWNYGYTF. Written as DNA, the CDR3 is TGTGCCAGCAGCGTAGACTGGAACTATGGCTACACCTTC.

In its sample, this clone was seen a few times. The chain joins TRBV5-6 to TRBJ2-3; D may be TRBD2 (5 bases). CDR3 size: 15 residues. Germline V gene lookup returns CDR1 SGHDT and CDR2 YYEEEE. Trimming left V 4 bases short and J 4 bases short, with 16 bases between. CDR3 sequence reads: CASSPGTGLSDTQYF. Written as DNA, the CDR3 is TGTGCCAGCAGCCCCGGAACCGGACTTTCAGATACGCAGTATTTT.

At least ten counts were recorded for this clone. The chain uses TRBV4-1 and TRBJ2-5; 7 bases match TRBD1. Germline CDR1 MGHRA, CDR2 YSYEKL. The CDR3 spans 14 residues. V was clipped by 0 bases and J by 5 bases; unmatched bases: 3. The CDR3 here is CASSQEDRPETQYF. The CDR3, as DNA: TGCGCCAGCAGCCAAGAGGACAGGCCCGAGACCCAGTACTTC.